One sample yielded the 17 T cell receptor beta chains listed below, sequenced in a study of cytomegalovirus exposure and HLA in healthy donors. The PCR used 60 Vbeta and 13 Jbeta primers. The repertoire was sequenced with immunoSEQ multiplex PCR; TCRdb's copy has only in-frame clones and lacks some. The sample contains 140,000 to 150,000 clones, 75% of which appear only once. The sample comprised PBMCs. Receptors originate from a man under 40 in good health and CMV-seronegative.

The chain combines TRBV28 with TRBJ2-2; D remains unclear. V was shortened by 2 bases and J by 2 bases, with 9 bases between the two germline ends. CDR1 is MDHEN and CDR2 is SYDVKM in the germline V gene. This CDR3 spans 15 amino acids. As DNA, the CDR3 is TGTGCCAGCAGTTTAGTACAGACAAACACCGGGGAGCTGTTTTTT. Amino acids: CASSLVQTNTGELFF.

The CDR3 sequence is CASSSARGGNTIYF. DNA for the CDR3: TGTGCCAGCAGCTCCGCCCGGGGGGGAAACACCATATATTTT. The V gene is TRBV7-9, the J gene TRBJ1-3, with a possible D match to TRBD1 (5 bases). CDR3 length equals 14 residues. Germline V CDR1 and CDR2: SEHNR, FQNEAQ (reference sequence). V lost 4 bases, J lost 4 bases, and 11 bases lay in between.

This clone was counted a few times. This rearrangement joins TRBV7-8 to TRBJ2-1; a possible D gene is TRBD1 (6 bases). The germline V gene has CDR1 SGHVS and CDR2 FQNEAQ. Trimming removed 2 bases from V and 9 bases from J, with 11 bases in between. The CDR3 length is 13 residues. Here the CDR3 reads CASSLLRGSEQFF. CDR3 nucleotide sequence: TGTGCCAGCAGCTTATTAAGGGGGAGTGAGCAGTTCTTC.

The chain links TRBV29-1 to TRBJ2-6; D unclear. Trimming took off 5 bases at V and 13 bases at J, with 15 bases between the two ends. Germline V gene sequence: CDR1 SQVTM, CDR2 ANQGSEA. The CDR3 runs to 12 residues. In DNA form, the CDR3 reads TGCAGCGTTCGCTTCAGTTCCTCGGTCCTGACTTTC. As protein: CSVRFSSSVLTF.

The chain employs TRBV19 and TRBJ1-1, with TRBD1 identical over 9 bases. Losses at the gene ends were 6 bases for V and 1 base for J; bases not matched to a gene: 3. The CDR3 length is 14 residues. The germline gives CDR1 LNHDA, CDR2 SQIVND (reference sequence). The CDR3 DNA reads TGTGCCAGTAGGTTGGACAGGGGGAACACTGAAGCTTTCTTT. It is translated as CASRLDRGNTEAFF.

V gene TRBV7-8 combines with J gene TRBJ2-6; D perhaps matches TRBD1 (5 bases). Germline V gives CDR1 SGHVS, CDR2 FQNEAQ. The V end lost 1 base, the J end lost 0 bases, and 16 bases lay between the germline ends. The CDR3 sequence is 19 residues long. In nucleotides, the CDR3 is TGTGCCAGCAGCTTAGAATGGCAGGGTTATAGCTCTGGGGCCAACGTCCTGACTTTC. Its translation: CASSLEWQGYSSGANVLTF.

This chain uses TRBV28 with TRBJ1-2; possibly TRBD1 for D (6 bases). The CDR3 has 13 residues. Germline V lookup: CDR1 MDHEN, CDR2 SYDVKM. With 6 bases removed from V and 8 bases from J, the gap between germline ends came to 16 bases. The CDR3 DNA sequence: TGTGCCAGCAGGCGGACAGATAATCGCGGCTACACCTTC. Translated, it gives CASRRTDNRGYTF.

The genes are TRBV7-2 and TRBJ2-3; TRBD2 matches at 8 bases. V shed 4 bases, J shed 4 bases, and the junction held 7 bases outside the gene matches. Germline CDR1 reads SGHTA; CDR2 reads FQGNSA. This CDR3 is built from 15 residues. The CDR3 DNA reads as TGTGCCAGCAGCTCCCGGACTAGCACCTCAGATACGCAGTATTTT. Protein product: CASSSRTSTSDTQYF.

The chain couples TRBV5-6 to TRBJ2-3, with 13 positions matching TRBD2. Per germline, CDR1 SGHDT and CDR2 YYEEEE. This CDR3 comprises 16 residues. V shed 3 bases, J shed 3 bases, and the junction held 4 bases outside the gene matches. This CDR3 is CASSWTSGSGTDTQYF. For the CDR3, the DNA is TGTGCCAGCAGCTGGACTAGCGGGAGTGGAACAGATACGCAGTATTTT. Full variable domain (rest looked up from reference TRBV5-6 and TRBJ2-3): DAGVTQSPTHLIKTRGQQVTLRCSPKSGHDTVSWYQQALGQGPQFIFQYYEEEERQRGNFPDRFSGHQFPNYSSELNVNALLLGDSALYLCASSWTSGSGTDTQYFGPGTRLTVL.

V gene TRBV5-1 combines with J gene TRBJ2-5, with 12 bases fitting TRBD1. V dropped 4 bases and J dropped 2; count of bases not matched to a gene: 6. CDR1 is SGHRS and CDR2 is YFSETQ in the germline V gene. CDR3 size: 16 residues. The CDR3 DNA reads TGCGCCAGCAGCCCGGGACAGGGGGCGGATCAAGAGACCCAGTACTTC. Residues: CASSPGQGADQETQYF.

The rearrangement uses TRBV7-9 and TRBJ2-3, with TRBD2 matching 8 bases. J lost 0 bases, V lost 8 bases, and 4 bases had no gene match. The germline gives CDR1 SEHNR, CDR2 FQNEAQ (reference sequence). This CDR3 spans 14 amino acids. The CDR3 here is CASAREASTDTQYF. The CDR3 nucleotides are TGTGCCAGCGCGCGGGAGGCGAGCACAGATACGCAGTATTTT.

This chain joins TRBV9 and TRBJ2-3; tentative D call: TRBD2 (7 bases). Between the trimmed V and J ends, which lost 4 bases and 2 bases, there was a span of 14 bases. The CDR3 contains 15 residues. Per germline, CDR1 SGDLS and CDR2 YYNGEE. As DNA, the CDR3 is TGTGCCAGCAGCTTCCGGGGGGCCTACACAGATACGCAGTATTTT. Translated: CASSFRGAYTDTQYF.

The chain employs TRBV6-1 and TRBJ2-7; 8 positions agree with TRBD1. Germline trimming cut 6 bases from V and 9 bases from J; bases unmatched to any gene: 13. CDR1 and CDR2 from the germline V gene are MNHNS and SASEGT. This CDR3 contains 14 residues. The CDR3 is CASRRTGFPTLQYF. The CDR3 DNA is TGTGCCAGCAGGAGGACAGGGTTCCCAACGCTGCAGTACTTC.

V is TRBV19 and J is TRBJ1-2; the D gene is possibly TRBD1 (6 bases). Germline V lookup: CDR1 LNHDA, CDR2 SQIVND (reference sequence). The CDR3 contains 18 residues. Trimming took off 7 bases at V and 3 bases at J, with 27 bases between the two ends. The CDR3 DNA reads TGTGCCAGTATGGGGTCGGGCAGGGGAGCAGGTGATGACTATGGCTACACCTTC. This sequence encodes CASMGSGRGAGDDYGYTF.

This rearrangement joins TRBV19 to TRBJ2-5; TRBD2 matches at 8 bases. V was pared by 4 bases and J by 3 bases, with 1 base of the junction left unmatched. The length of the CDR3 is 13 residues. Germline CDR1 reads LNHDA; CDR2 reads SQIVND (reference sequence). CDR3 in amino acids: CASSRAGEETQYF. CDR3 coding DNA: TGTGCCAGTAGTAGAGCGGGGGAAGAGACCCAGTACTTC.

The chain's CDR3 is CAWDKGQGVEKLFF. The CDR3 DNA reads as TGTGCCTGGGATAAAGGACAGGGGGTCGAAAAACTGTTTTTT. The J gene is TRBJ1-4, the V gene TRBV30; 10 nucleotides line up with TRBD1. The CDR3 is made up of 14 amino acids. The junction had 8 bases not matched to a gene; V was cut back by 5 bases and J by 8 bases. Germline V lookup: CDR1 GTSNPN, CDR2 SVGIG (reference sequence).

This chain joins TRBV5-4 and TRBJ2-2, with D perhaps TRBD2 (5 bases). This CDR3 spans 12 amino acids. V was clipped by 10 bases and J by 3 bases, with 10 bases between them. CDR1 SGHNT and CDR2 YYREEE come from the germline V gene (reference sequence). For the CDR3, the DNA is TGTGCCCAGGCGGAGGACACCGGGGAGCTGTTTTTT. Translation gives CAQAEDTGELFF.